This T cell receptor beta chain was sequenced during a study of memory CD4+ T cells and cytomegalovirus serostatus. Study-wide context: Of the healthy Belgian adults, several were CMV seropositive and 20 to 30 seronegative. Study-level points and caveats: Suggested: most of the CMV-linked TCR signature lies in CD4+ memory cells. Of 164 reported CMV TCRbeta sequences, just over 65 were found in memory CD4+ repertoires.

V lost 1 base and J lost 1, with 10 bases in between. This CDR3 contains 15 residues. Germline CDR1 LGHNA, CDR2 YSLEER. The sort gate was single viable CD3+CD4+CD8-CD45RO+ cells for memory CD4+ T cells. Total CD4+ T cells were enriched by CD4 positive selection. About this clone: Its matching antigen is unknown.

Clones were read by immunoSEQ multiplex PCR, and TCRdb kept only the in-frame ones, dropping some. The sample includes tens of thousands of clones, 70% to 85% of them seen just once. The clonotype comes from an adult in good health and CMV-seropositive. The material sequenced was memory CD4+ T cells from blood. V usage is TRBV4-3 and J usage is TRBJ1-1, with D possibly matching TRBD1 (5 bases). CDR3 region: CASSQVPGGNTEAFF. The DNA of the CDR3 is TGCGCCAGCAGCCAAGTCCCGGGGGGGAACACTGAAGCTTTCTTT.